The TCR beta chain described here comes from a study of T cell responses to AZD1222 COVID-19 vaccine. Method: immunoSEQ multiplex PCR; TCRdb's copy keeps in-frame clones and lacks some. The table has about 110,000 clones, 85% to 90% seen once. Per germline, CDR1 LNHDA and CDR2 SQIVND (reference sequence). The V end lost 5 bases, the J end lost 4 bases, and 9 bases lay between the germline ends. This CDR3 region has 13 residues. This TCR was sampled from an adult in good health. The chain is built from TRBV19 and TRBJ1-5; a possible D gene is TRBD1 (6 bases). The sequenced sample was peripheral blood, obtained on day 0 of AZD1222 vaccination. The CDR3 sequence is CASSLGQNQPQHF. The CDR3, as DNA: TGTGCCAGTAGTTTAGGACAGAATCAGCCCCAGCATTTT.